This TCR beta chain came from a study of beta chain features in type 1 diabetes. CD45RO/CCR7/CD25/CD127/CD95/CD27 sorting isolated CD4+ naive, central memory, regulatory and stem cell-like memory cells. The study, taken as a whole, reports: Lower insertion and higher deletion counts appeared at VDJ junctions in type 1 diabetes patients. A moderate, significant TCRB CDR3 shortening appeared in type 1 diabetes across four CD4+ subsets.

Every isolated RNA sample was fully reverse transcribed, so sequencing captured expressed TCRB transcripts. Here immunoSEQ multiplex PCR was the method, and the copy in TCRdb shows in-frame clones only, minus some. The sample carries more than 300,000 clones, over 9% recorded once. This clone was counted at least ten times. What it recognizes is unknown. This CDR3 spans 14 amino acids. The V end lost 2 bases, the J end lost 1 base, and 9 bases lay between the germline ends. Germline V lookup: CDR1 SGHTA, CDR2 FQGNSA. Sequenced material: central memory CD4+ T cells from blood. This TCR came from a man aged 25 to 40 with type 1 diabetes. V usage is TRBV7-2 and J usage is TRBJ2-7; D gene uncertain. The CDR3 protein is CASSLSSSSYEQYF. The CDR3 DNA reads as TGTGCCAGCAGCTTATCATCCAGTTCCTACGAGCAGTACTTC.